The 28 T cell receptor beta chains in this list originate from one sample, sequenced in a study of T cells in Graves' hyperthyroidism and ophthalmopathy. The CDR3 regions of TCR beta were amplified from RNA transcripts. Researchers ran a first-round RT-PCR on the TCR CDR3 using the HTBI primer set. TCRdb called the multiplex PCR reads again in MiXCR, with one record for every CDR3 protein. The sample includes approximately 370,000 distinct CDR3 sequences, 14% to 15% seen only once; the top ten take approximately 29%. Specimen: blood. Receptor source: a woman under 40 with Graves' hyperthyroidism.

This clonotype showed up many times. The chain uses TRBV2 and TRBJ2-1; perhaps TRBD1 as D (5 bases). Germline assignment: CDR1 SNHLY and CDR2 FYNNEI. The V end lost 4 bases, the J end lost 7 bases, and 14 bases lay between the germline ends. This CDR3 contains 14 residues. In DNA form, the CDR3 reads TGTGCCAGCAGTGGAATATCAGGGCTTAATGAGCAGTTCTTC. It codes for CASSGISGLNEQFF.

The table lists this clonotype with many counts. The rearrangement links TRBV18 to TRBJ2-5; unclear D gene. The CDR3 totals 12 residues. Trimming left V 1 base short and J 5 bases short, with 5 bases between. Germline loops: CDR1 KGHSH, CDR2 LQKENI. The CDR3 loop reads CASSPRRETQYF. The CDR3 DNA reads as TGTGCCAGCTCACCACGTAGGGAGACCCAGTACTTC.

This chain joins TRBV5-1 and TRBJ2-5; no clear D. Germline V gives CDR1 SGHRS, CDR2 YFSETQ. V was pared by 0 bases and J by 2 bases, with 11 bases between. This CDR3 contains 15 residues. In nucleotides, the CDR3 is TGCGCCAGCAGCTTGGAGGTCGGAAATCAAGAGACCCAGTACTTC. This translates into CASSLEVGNQETQYF.

This clonotype was seen repeatedly, ten times or more. The V gene is TRBV28, the J gene TRBJ2-5; 10 bases fit TRBD1. The V and J ends lost 6 bases and 5 bases, in that order; junction bases with no gene match: 9. Germline CDR1 MDHEN, CDR2 SYDVKM. The CDR3 runs 15 residues. DNA for the CDR3: TGTGCCAGCAGAGAATCCGGGACAGGGGACGAGACCCAGTACTTC. This codes for CASRESGTGDETQYF.

This clonotype came up a few times. The J gene is TRBJ1-2, the V gene TRBV30, with 7 bases that match TRBD1. The germline V gene has CDR1 GTSNPN and CDR2 SVGIG (reference sequence). CDR3 size: 16 residues. The junction had 18 bases not matched to a gene; V was cut back by 4 bases and J by 7 bases. CDR3 sequence: CAWIRDSNLIAGGYTF. CDR3 DNA: TGTGCCTGGATCCGGGACAGCAATCTTATTGCCGGTGGCTACACCTTC.

This clonotype was picked up a small number of times. The V gene is TRBV7-9, the J gene TRBJ2-2; 10 nucleotides align to TRBD1. The CDR3 has 15 amino acids. Germline CDR1 is SEHNR and CDR2 is FQNEAQ (reference sequence). With 4 bases clipped from V and 3 bases from J, the junction kept 2 bases outside the gene matches. CDR3 amino acids: CASSSTGGDTGELFF. The CDR3 nucleotides read TGTGCCAGCAGCTCGACAGGGGGCGACACCGGGGAGCTGTTTTTT. Drawing the rest from reference TRBV7-9 and TRBJ2-2, the complete variable domain is DTGVSQNPRHKITKRGQNVTFRCDPISEHNRLYWYRQTLGQGPEFLTYFQNEAQLEKSRLLSDRFSAERPKGSFSTLEIQRTEQGDSAMYLCASSSTGGDTGELFFGEGSRLTVL.

The rearrangement joins TRBV20-1 to TRBJ1-2, with D possibly matching TRBD1 (6 bases). Germline V CDR1 and CDR2: DFQATT, SNEGSKA (reference sequence). V was shortened by 1 base and J by 8 bases, with 17 bases between the two germline ends. The CDR3 consists of 14 residues. CDR3 in DNA: TGCAGTGCTAGAGGTGGCGGGGGCGCGAAGGGCTACACCTTC. This sequence encodes CSARGGGGAKGYTF.

The chain couples TRBV28 to TRBJ2-2; TRBD2 matches 7 bases. Germline V gene sequence: CDR1 MDHEN, CDR2 SYDVKM. This CDR3 region has 17 residues. V was pared by 5 bases and J by 0 bases, with 9 bases of the junction left unmatched. CDR3 sequence: CASSPLATTSNTGELFF. The CDR3 DNA reads as TGTGCCAGCAGTCCACTAGCGACTACCTCGAACACCGGGGAGCTGTTTTTT.

CDR3 sequence (DNA): TGCGCCAGCAGCCCTGGTCCGGGACAGGGGGCCCGAGGGGACAATGAGCAGTTCTTC. Its translation: CASSPGPGQGARGDNEQFF. This chain uses TRBV5-1 with TRBJ2-1, with TRBD1 matching 12 bases. CDR3 length equals 19 residues. V shed 4 bases, J shed 5 bases, and the junction held 16 bases outside the gene matches. Germline V gene data show CDR1 as SGHRS and CDR2 as YFSETQ. The whole variable domain, remainder taken from reference TRBV5-1 and TRBJ2-1, is KAGVTQTPRYLIKTRGQQVTLSCSPISGHRSVSWYQQTPGQGLQFLFEYFSETQRNKGNFPGRFSGRQFSNSRSEMNVSTLELGDSALYLCASSPGPGQGARGDNEQFFGPGTRLTVL.

The chain links TRBV24-1 to TRBJ2-3; 9 bases line up with TRBD1. This CDR3 has 17 amino acids. Trimming took 2 bases from V and 0 from J; bases not matched to a gene: 5. Looked up from germline, CDR1 is KGHDR and CDR2 is SFDVKD. For the CDR3, the DNA is TGTGCCACCAGTGATTACCGGGACAGGGCTAGCACAGATACGCAGTATTTT. Its protein is CATSDYRDRASTDTQYF.

This clonotype was observed a few times. The chain recombines TRBV20-1 with TRBJ1-6; D perhaps matches TRBD1 (5 bases). The ends were cut back, 6 bases at V and 10 bases at J, with 31 bases in the middle. This CDR3 spans 18 amino acids. Germline values: CDR1 DFQATT, CDR2 SNEGSKA (reference sequence). In nucleotides, the CDR3 is TGCAGTGCGGGGGGGGGGATAAGGGACCCCGATACCGCCTCACCCCTCCACTTT. Its protein product is CSAGGGIRDPDTASPLHF.

The rearrangement links TRBV4-1 to TRBJ1-2; no clear D gene. The germline V gene has CDR1 MGHRA and CDR2 YSYEKL. The CDR3 spans 14 residues. V was clipped by 1 base and J by 5 bases, with 11 bases between them. The CDR3 DNA follows: TGCGCCAGCAGCCAAGGCCAAGTGGGGTATGGCTACACCTTC. Translating gives CASSQGQVGYGYTF.

This clonotype was seen at least ten times. CDR3 amino acids: CASSADRARETQYF. The DNA for the CDR3 is TGTGCCAGCAGTGCAGACAGGGCGCGTGAGACCCAGTACTTC. The V call is TRBV2, the J call TRBJ2-5, with TRBD1 identical over 7 bases. Germline V lookup: CDR1 SNHLY, CDR2 FYNNEI. Trimming at V came to 4 bases and at J to 5 bases, leaving 7 bases not matched to a gene. This CDR3 region has 14 residues.

This clonotype was found a few times. This chain joins TRBV10-3 and TRBJ2-2; D is possibly TRBD1 or TRBD2 (5 bases each). V shed 6 bases and J shed 4 bases, with 15 bases lying between them. The germline V gene has CDR1 ENHRY and CDR2 SYGVKD. The CDR3 runs to 15 residues. CDR3 bases: TGTGCCATCAGGGGGACGTCCGTTGGCACCGGGGAGCTGTTTTTT. Translated, it gives CAIRGTSVGTGELFF.

Only a few counts were recorded for this clonotype. The CDR3 region is CASSYGQGVDTQYF. For the CDR3, the DNA is TGTGCCAGTAGTTACGGACAGGGCGTAGATACGCAGTATTTT. This sequence joins TRBV19 and TRBJ2-3; 8 bases align to TRBD1. V trimming: 5 bases; J trimming: 5 bases; junction bases outside the gene matches: 6. This CDR3 has 14 residues. In germline, CDR1 is LNHDA, CDR2 SQIVND (reference sequence).

In its sample, this clonotype was seen a few times. This chain uses TRBV12-5 with TRBJ2-1, with a tentative D call TRBD1 (6 bases). The CDR3 totals 18 residues. V dropped 2 bases and J dropped 1 base, with 18 bases sitting between them. CDR1 is LGHNT and CDR2 is FRNRAP in the germline V gene. CDR3: CASGLSRQAAGSYNEQFF. CDR3 coding DNA: TGTGCTAGTGGTTTGTCGCGACAGGCCGCGGGTTCCTACAATGAGCAGTTCTTC.

CDR3 bases: TGCGCCAGCAGACTAGCGGGTAAAGAGACCCAGTACTTC. Residues: CASRLAGKETQYF. This chain links TRBV5-1 with TRBJ2-5, with 9 bases aligning to TRBD2. Trimming at V came to 5 bases and at J to 3 bases, leaving 2 bases not matched to a gene. CDR1 SGHRS and CDR2 YFSETQ come from the germline V gene. There are 13 residues in the CDR3.

This clonotype has just a few counts. In DNA form, the CDR3 reads TGTGCCACCAGCAGACTTACTACAGGGAATGAGCAGTTCTTC. This codes for CATSRLTTGNEQFF. The J gene is TRBJ2-1, the V gene TRBV15, with D perhaps matching TRBD1 (6 bases). Trimming took 2 bases from V and 7 from J, leaving 12 bases between them. There are 14 residues in the CDR3. CDR1 is LNHNV, CDR2 YYDKDF, per germline (reference sequence).

V and J are TRBV20-1 and TRBJ2-2, with 8 bases lining up with TRBD1. The V and J ends lost 0 bases and 5 bases, in that order; junction bases with no gene match: 8. Looked up from germline, CDR1 is DFQATT and CDR2 is SNEGSKA (reference sequence). The length of the CDR3 is 16 residues. CDR3 region: CSARETGVGVTGELFF. DNA of the CDR3: TGCAGTGCTAGAGAGACAGGGGTGGGGGTAACCGGGGAGCTGTTTTTT.

Many counts were recorded for this clonotype. The chain links TRBV29-1 to TRBJ2-7, with 7 bases that match TRBD1. Germline CDR1 is SQVTM and CDR2 is ANQGSEA. V shed 6 bases and J 6 bases; nucleotides not matched to a gene: 14. This CDR3 spans 14 amino acids. CDR3 bases: TGCAGCGTCCGAGCCGGGACAGCGGCAACCGAGCAGTACTTC. Its translation: CSVRAGTAATEQYF.

In regard to this clonotype: A read error is possible here, since a much larger clone lies one base away. The V call is TRBV12-3 or TRBV12-4, the J call TRBJ2-3, with D perhaps TRBD2 (6 bases). The CDR3 spans 12 residues. Between the trimmed V and J ends, which lost 6 bases and 11 bases, there was a span of 15 bases. Here the CDR3 reads CASRGRDFRQYF. The CDR3 nucleotides read TGTGCCAGCAGGGGCCGGGACTTCAGGCAGTATTTT.

This clonotype was found many times. This sequence joins TRBV12-3 or TRBV12-4 and TRBJ2-7, with D possibly being TRBD2 (5 bases). Trimming stripped 2 bases from V and 7 bases from J, with 12 bases between. The CDR3 loop spans 13 amino acids. In nucleotides, the CDR3 is TGTGCCAGCAGTTTACTAGGCCCGGGGGAGCAGTACTTC. This translates into CASSLLGPGEQYF.

This clonotype was picked up many times. The rearrangement joins TRBV12-3 or TRBV12-4 to TRBJ2-7; D gene ambiguous. There are 11 residues in the CDR3. Trimming pared 1 base from V and 7 bases from J, leaving 5 bases between. The DNA of the CDR3 is TGTGCCAGCAGTTTAGTGGAAGAGCAGTACTTC. Protein sequence: CASSLVEEQYF.

The chain's CDR3 is CASKRIQGAGYNQPQHF. The CDR3 bases are TGTGCCAGCAAACGAATTCAGGGGGCGGGCTACAATCAGCCCCAGCATTTT. The genes are TRBV28 and TRBJ1-5; 8 nucleotides line up with TRBD1. Germline CDR1 MDHEN, CDR2 SYDVKM. V was pared by 7 bases and J by 3 bases, with 14 bases of the junction left unmatched. The CDR3 covers 17 residues.

This clonotype turned up a few times. V usage is TRBV28 and J usage is TRBJ1-5, with D perhaps matching TRBD1 (5 bases). This CDR3 region has 15 residues. Trimming pared 5 bases from V and 0 bases from J, leaving 11 bases between. CDR1 MDHEN and CDR2 SYDVKM come from the germline V gene. CDR3 loop: CASSPRTYSNQPQHF. The CDR3, as DNA: TGTGCCAGCAGTCCCCGGACATATAGCAATCAGCCCCAGCATTTT.

The chain combines TRBV7-9 with TRBJ1-3; D perhaps matches TRBD1 (5 bases). Germline V gene data show CDR1 as SEHNR and CDR2 as FQNEAQ (reference sequence). The V end was cut by 5 bases, the J end by 3 bases, with 17 bases between. The CDR3 has 16 residues. The CDR3 is CASSVTGPYFGNTIYF. The CDR3 bases are TGTGCCAGCAGCGTAACAGGACCCTACTTTGGAAACACCATATATTTT.

This clonotype was counted ten times or more. V gene TRBV3-1 combines with J gene TRBJ1-1; TRBD1 might be the D (5 bases). V was trimmed by 4 bases and J by 4 bases, leaving 13 bases between them. The CDR3 loop spans 14 amino acids. The germline CDR1 and CDR2 sequences are LGHDT and YNNKEL (reference sequence). The CDR3 is CASSLIRGSTEAFF. The CDR3 DNA sequence: TGTGCCAGCAGCCTAATAAGGGGTAGCACTGAAGCTTTCTTT.

This clonotype has at least ten counts. The chain joins TRBV20-1 to TRBJ2-7; the match to TRBD2 covers 12 bases. With 1 base clipped from V and 2 bases from J, the junction kept 6 bases outside the gene matches. Germline V gene data show CDR1 as DFQATT and CDR2 as SNEGSKA (reference sequence). The CDR3 is 16 amino acids. The CDR3 sequence is CSARGPTSGRTYEQYF. The CDR3 DNA is TGCAGTGCTAGAGGCCCCACTAGCGGGAGGACCTACGAGCAGTACTTC.